Listed below are T cell receptor beta chains from one sample, sequenced in a study of T cell responses to AZD1222 COVID-19 vaccine. Method: immunoSEQ multiplex PCR; TCRdb's copy keeps in-frame clones and lacks some. The sample contains about 190,000 clones, 87% of which appear only once. The sample in question was peripheral blood, obtained on day 0 of MenACWY control vaccination. These receptor sequences come from an adult in good health. CDR3s include the opening cysteine and the closing phenylalanine or tryptophan. The D gene is left open where the match is weak. The size of a clone is reported for some rows only, either as once, few or many, or as a class for expanded clones.

V gene: TRBV28
clone size: -
D gene: -
J gene: TRBJ1-2
CDR3 protein: CASSYPIGQAAGYTF
CDR3 DNA: TGTGCCAGCAGTTACCCGATCGGGCAGGCGGCTGGCTACACCTTC

V gene: TRBV5-6
clone size: -
D gene: -
J gene: TRBJ2-7
CDR3 protein: CASSPGSGEQYF
CDR3 DNA: TGTGCCAGCAGCCCGGGAAGCGGCGAGCAGTACTTC

V gene: TRBV30
clone size: -
D gene: -
J gene: TRBJ2-7
CDR3 protein: CAWSGGPSYEQYF
CDR3 DNA: TGTGCCTGGAGTGGGGGGCCTTCCTACGAGCAGTACTTC

V gene: TRBV7-8
clone size: -
D gene: -
J gene: TRBJ1-5
CDR3 protein: CASTRGGGASNQPQHF
CDR3 DNA: TGTGCCAGCACCAGGGGAGGGGGGGCATCCAATCAGCCCCAGCATTTT

V gene: TRBV28
clone size: -
D gene: TRBD2
J gene: TRBJ2-3
CDR3 protein: CASSRLAGEGTDTQYF
CDR3 DNA: TGTGCCAGCAGTCGACTAGCGGGAGAGGGCACAGATACGCAGTATTTT

V gene: TRBV21-1
clone size: -
D gene: -
J gene: TRBJ1-5
CDR3 protein: CASSKGQRTGFSQPQHF
CDR3 DNA: TGTGCCAGCAGCAAAGGCCAGAGGACAGGGTTTAGTCAGCCCCAGCATTTT

V gene: TRBV7-9
clone size: -
D gene: -
J gene: TRBJ2-7
CDR3 protein: CASSLVERSGGPRYEQYF
CDR3 DNA: TGTGCCAGCAGCTTAGTGGAAAGGAGTGGGGGCCCCCGGTACGAGCAGTACTTC

V gene: TRBV6-5
clone size: -
D gene: -
J gene: TRBJ2-3
CDR3 protein: CATCGAGSTDTQYF
CDR3 DNA: TGTGCCACCTGCGGGGCGGGTAGCACAGATACGCAGTATTTT

V gene: TRBV11-2
clone size: -
D gene: -
J gene: TRBJ1-2
CDR3 protein: CASSPFGNLIYGYTF
CDR3 DNA: TGTGCCAGCAGCCCATTTGGGAACCTCATATATGGCTACACCTTC

V gene: TRBV10-1
clone size: few
D gene: TRBD1
J gene: TRBJ1-1
CDR3 protein: CASSGDRVANTEAFF
CDR3 DNA: TGCGCCAGCAGCGGGGACAGGGTCGCGAACACTGAAGCTTTCTTT

V gene: TRBV2
clone size: -
D gene: TRBD1
J gene: TRBJ1-3
CDR3 protein: CASSEAHQGGISGNTIYF
CDR3 DNA: TGTGCCAGCAGTGAAGCGCATCAGGGGGGCATCTCTGGAAACACCATATATTTT

V gene: TRBV19
clone size: -
D gene: TRBD1
J gene: TRBJ2-1
CDR3 protein: CASSFDRGSYNEQFF
CDR3 DNA: TGTGCCAGTAGTTTTGACAGGGGCTCCTACAATGAGCAGTTCTTC

V gene: TRBV19
clone size: -
D gene: -
J gene: TRBJ1-6
CDR3 protein: CASMGARSPLHF
CDR3 DNA: TGTGCCAGTATGGGGGCACGATCACCCCTCCACTTT

V gene: TRBV29-1
clone size: once
D gene: TRBD1
J gene: TRBJ1-1
CDR3 protein: CSVTGQMNTEAFF
CDR3 DNA: TGCAGCGTTACGGGACAGATGAACACTGAAGCTTTCTTT

V gene: TRBV5-6
clone size: few
D gene: -
J gene: TRBJ2-7
CDR3 protein: CASSFRGPNYEQYF
CDR3 DNA: TGTGCCAGCAGCTTTAGAGGGCCTAACTACGAGCAGTACTTC

V gene: TRBV27
clone size: -
D gene: -
J gene: TRBJ2-2
CDR3 protein: CASRTGRDNTGELFF
CDR3 DNA: TGTGCCAGCAGGACAGGCAGGGATAACACCGGGGAGCTGTTTTTT

V gene: TRBV7-9
clone size: -
D gene: -
J gene: TRBJ2-2
CDR3 protein: CASSPGAGELFF
CDR3 DNA: TGTGCCAGCAGCCCAGGTGCCGGGGAGCTGTTTTTT

V gene: TRBV13
clone size: -
D gene: TRBD2
J gene: TRBJ2-7
CDR3 protein: CASSPPGGLAGANSYEQYF
CDR3 DNA: TGTGCCAGCAGCCCCCCCGGTGGACTAGCGGGGGCAAACTCCTACGAGCAGTACTTC

V gene: TRBV2
clone size: -
D gene: TRBD2
J gene: TRBJ2-3
CDR3 protein: CASSEALAGYTQYF
CDR3 DNA: TGTGCCAGCAGTGAAGCGCTAGCGGGGTATACGCAGTATTTT

V gene: TRBV30
clone size: -
D gene: TRBD1
J gene: TRBJ1-2
CDR3 protein: CAWSGQGDYGYTF
CDR3 DNA: TGTGCCTGGAGTGGACAGGGTGACTATGGCTACACCTTC

V gene: TRBV5-6
clone size: -
D gene: TRBD1
J gene: TRBJ1-2
CDR3 protein: CASSPGGRTVSYGYTF
CDR3 DNA: TGTGCCAGCAGCCCAGGGGGTCGGACAGTAAGCTATGGCTACACCTTC

V gene: TRBV7-2
clone size: -
D gene: -
J gene: TRBJ1-1
CDR3 protein: CASSLVLPNTEAFF
CDR3 DNA: TGTGCCAGCAGCTTAGTCCTTCCGAACACTGAAGCTTTCTTT

V gene: TRBV6-6
clone size: few
D gene: -
J gene: TRBJ2-7
CDR3 protein: CASRIEGEQYF
CDR3 DNA: TGTGCCAGCAGAATAGAGGGTGAGCAGTACTTC

V gene: TRBV5-1
clone size: once
D gene: -
J gene: TRBJ2-1
CDR3 protein: CASSVGVANEQFF
CDR3 DNA: TGCGCCAGCAGCGTCGGGGTCGCCAATGAGCAGTTCTTC

V gene: TRBV5-1
clone size: -
D gene: -
J gene: TRBJ2-7
CDR3 protein: CASSPPLLSSGGEQYF
CDR3 DNA: TGCGCCAGCAGCCCCCCCCTTCTTTCCTCTGGTGGCGAGCAGTACTTC

V gene: TRBV9
clone size: -
D gene: TRBD1
J gene: TRBJ1-6
CDR3 protein: CASSAAGTGASPLHF
CDR3 DNA: TGTGCCAGCAGCGCCGCTGGGACAGGTGCTTCACCCCTCCACTTT

V gene: TRBV7-7
clone size: medium-sized
D gene: -
J gene: TRBJ2-2
CDR3 protein: CASSLSTPELTGELFF
CDR3 DNA: TGTGCTAGCAGCTTATCGACTCCGGAGCTTACCGGGGAGCTGTTTTTT

V gene: TRBV12-3/TRBV12-4
clone size: -
D gene: -
J gene: TRBJ1-2
CDR3 protein: CASSLGYYGYTF
CDR3 DNA: TGTGCCAGCAGTTTGGGGTACTATGGCTACACCTTC

V gene: TRBV5-1
clone size: -
D gene: -
J gene: TRBJ1-1
CDR3 protein: CASSMMTGLNTEAFF
CDR3 DNA: TGCGCCAGCAGCATGATGACAGGTTTGAACACTGAAGCTTTCTTT

V gene: TRBV28
clone size: -
D gene: -
J gene: TRBJ2-7
CDR3 protein: CASILRAGSYEQYF
CDR3 DNA: TGTGCCAGCATACTTAGGGCAGGATCCTACGAGCAGTACTTC

V gene: TRBV2
clone size: -
D gene: -
J gene: TRBJ2-7
CDR3 protein: CASSPGPPVTYEQYF
CDR3 DNA: TGTGCCAGCAGTCCCGGACCGCCGGTGACCTACGAGCAGTACTTC

V gene: TRBV6-5
clone size: -
D gene: TRBD1
J gene: TRBJ1-1
CDR3 protein: CASSYSPGGMNTEAFF
CDR3 DNA: TGTGCCAGCAGTTACTCCCCAGGGGGGATGAACACTGAAGCTTTCTTT

V gene: TRBV6-2/TRBV6-3
clone size: -
D gene: -
J gene: TRBJ2-7
CDR3 protein: CASSYAGYEQYF
CDR3 DNA: TGTGCCAGCAGTTACGCGGGGTACGAGCAGTACTTC

V gene: TRBV7-8
clone size: once
D gene: TRBD2
J gene: TRBJ2-1
CDR3 protein: CASSLAGGINNEQFF
CDR3 DNA: TGTGCCAGCAGCCTCGCCGGGGGGATTAACAATGAGCAGTTCTTC

V gene: TRBV18
clone size: -
D gene: -
J gene: TRBJ1-5
CDR3 protein: CASSPPSGRGSNQPQHF
CDR3 DNA: TGTGCCAGCTCACCCCCCTCGGGCAGGGGCAGCAATCAGCCCCAGCATTTT

V gene: TRBV15
clone size: -
D gene: -
J gene: TRBJ1-5
CDR3 protein: CATSRAFQPQHF
CDR3 DNA: TGTGCCACCAGCAGAGCTTTTCAGCCCCAGCATTTT

V gene: TRBV20-1
clone size: -
D gene: TRBD1
J gene: TRBJ1-4
CDR3 protein: CSASRGTGGSEKLFF
CDR3 DNA: TGCAGTGCTAGTCGGGGTACAGGGGGGAGTGAAAAACTGTTTTTT

V gene: TRBV5-1
clone size: -
D gene: -
J gene: TRBJ2-2
CDR3 protein: CASRDRSNTGELFF
CDR3 DNA: TGCGCCAGCAGAGATAGAAGTAACACCGGGGAGCTGTTTTTT

V gene: TRBV6-5
clone size: -
D gene: -
J gene: TRBJ2-1
CDR3 protein: CASRREGNEQFF
CDR3 DNA: TGTGCCAGCAGACGAGAGGGGAATGAGCAGTTCTTC

V gene: TRBV18
clone size: -
D gene: -
J gene: TRBJ2-3
CDR3 protein: CASSQGVHTDTQYF
CDR3 DNA: TGTGCCAGCTCTCAAGGAGTTCATACAGATACGCAGTATTTT

V gene: TRBV5-1
clone size: once
D gene: TRBD1
J gene: TRBJ2-2
CDR3 protein: CASSLAWTGGTGELFF
CDR3 DNA: TGCGCCAGCAGCTTGGCCTGGACAGGGGGCACCGGGGAGCTGTTTTTT

V gene: TRBV18
clone size: -
D gene: -
J gene: TRBJ2-1
CDR3 protein: CASSLDVSSYNEQFF
CDR3 DNA: TGTGCCAGCTCACTTGACGTGAGCTCCTACAATGAGCAGTTCTTC

V gene: TRBV7-9
clone size: few
D gene: TRBD1
J gene: TRBJ2-7
CDR3 protein: CASSVTGDSAYEQYF
CDR3 DNA: TGTGCCAGCAGCGTGACAGGGGATTCTGCCTACGAGCAGTACTTC

V gene: TRBV5-5
clone size: -
D gene: TRBD1
J gene: TRBJ2-7
CDR3 protein: CASSRTGDRGYEQYF
CDR3 DNA: TGTGCCAGCAGCAGAACAGGGGATCGGGGCTACGAGCAGTACTTC

V gene: TRBV11-2
clone size: -
D gene: -
J gene: TRBJ2-3
CDR3 protein: CASSLVRQGRGTDTQYF
CDR3 DNA: TGTGCCAGCAGCTTAGTTAGGCAGGGCCGGGGCACAGATACGCAGTATTTT

V gene: TRBV6-5
clone size: -
D gene: TRBD1
J gene: TRBJ1-6
CDR3 protein: CASSPRDRGQSPLHF
CDR3 DNA: TGTGCCAGCAGCCCCCGGGACAGGGGGCAATCACCCCTCCACTTT

V gene: TRBV7-8
clone size: -
D gene: -
J gene: TRBJ2-3
CDR3 protein: CASSQVRADTQYF
CDR3 DNA: TGTGCCAGCAGCCAGGTCAGAGCAGATACGCAGTATTTT

V gene: TRBV28
clone size: -
D gene: TRBD2
J gene: TRBJ2-7
CDR3 protein: CASSLTPGTSARYEQYF
CDR3 DNA: TGTGCCAGCAGTTTGACGCCCGGGACTAGCGCCAGATACGAGCAGTACTTC

V gene: TRBV9
clone size: -
D gene: -
J gene: TRBJ1-6
CDR3 protein: CASSVGGSSNSPLHF
CDR3 DNA: TGTGCCAGCAGCGTAGGCGGCAGCTCCAATTCACCCCTCCACTTT

V gene: TRBV5-1
clone size: -
D gene: -
J gene: TRBJ1-1
CDR3 protein: CASSLAGRSEAFF
CDR3 DNA: TGCGCCAGCAGCTTGGCGGGCAGGTCTGAAGCTTTCTTT

V gene: TRBV30
clone size: few
D gene: -
J gene: TRBJ1-5
CDR3 protein: CAWNRNGNQPQHF
CDR3 DNA: TGTGCCTGGAACAGGAACGGCAATCAGCCCCAGCATTTT

V gene: TRBV29-1
clone size: few
D gene: -
J gene: TRBJ1-1
CDR3 protein: CSARKDSTMNTEAFF
CDR3 DNA: TGCAGCGCTCGCAAGGACAGTACCATGAACACTGAAGCTTTCTTT

V gene: TRBV2
clone size: -
D gene: TRBD1
J gene: TRBJ2-1
CDR3 protein: CASSERTGELNEQFF
CDR3 DNA: TGTGCCAGCAGTGAACGGACAGGAGAGCTGAATGAGCAGTTCTTC

V gene: TRBV30
clone size: once
D gene: -
J gene: TRBJ2-7
CDR3 protein: CAWSRGLAYEQYF
CDR3 DNA: TGTGCCTGGAGTCGGGGCCTCGCCTACGAGCAGTACTTC

V gene: TRBV28
clone size: -
D gene: -
J gene: TRBJ1-3
CDR3 protein: CASEGYSGNTIYF
CDR3 DNA: TGTGCCAGTGAGGGGTACTCTGGAAACACCATATATTTT

V gene: TRBV1
clone size: -
D gene: -
J gene: TRBJ1-4
CDR3 protein: CTSSLTGIATNEKLFF
CDR3 DNA: TGCACCAGCAGCTTAACGGGGATTGCAACTAATGAAAAACTGTTTTTT